The rows below give T cell receptor beta chains drawn from one sample of a study of cytomegalovirus exposure and HLA in healthy donors. Method: immunoSEQ multiplex PCR; TCRdb's copy keeps in-frame clones and lacks some. The sample holds about 140,000 clones, 78% seen once. Material: PBMCs. The receptors shown here come from a female donor in good health and CMV-seronegative. Both conserved end residues are part of each CDR3. D genes are given only for firm matches. The size entry is marked missing in some rows and otherwise reads once, few, many or a size class.

>TRBJ1-5|-|16|TRBV28|-
TGTGCCAGCAGTTCAGCAAGAACGACATTCAATCAGCCCCAGCATTTT
CASSSARTTFNQPQHF
>TRBJ2-1|-|13|TRBV29-1|-
TGCAGCGTTGTACTGCACTCCTACAATGAGCAGTTCTTC
CSVVLHSYNEQFF
>TRBJ1-5|-|15|TRBV7-6|-
TGTGCCAGCAGCTTAGGGGGGGGTTTCAATCAGCCCCAGCATTTT
CASSLGGGFNQPQHF
>TRBJ1-1|-|13|TRBV29-1|-
TGCAGCGCCAAAGGACAGATGAACACTGAAGCTTTCTTT
CSAKGQMNTEAFF
>TRBJ2-7|TRBD1|21|TRBV15|-
TGTGCCACCAGCAGGGCTGTACCGGGACAGGGGACTAGTACCTTCTCCTACGAGCAGTACTTC
CATSRAVPGQGTSTFSYEQYF
>TRBJ1-4|-|11|TRBV19|-
TGTGCCAGTAGCCTGAATGAAAAACTGTTTTTT
CASSLNEKLFF
>TRBJ1-1|-|13|TRBV5-1|-
TGCGCCAGCAGTAGTTTGTTGCTTACGGAAGCTTTCTTT
CASSSLLLTEAFF
>TRBJ2-6|-|17|TRBV25-1|-
TGTGCCAGCAGTGCCTCTCCCCCAGGGGTAGGGGCCAACGTCCTGACTTTC
CASSASPPGVGANVLTF
>TRBJ1-6|-|11|TRBV28|-
TGTGCCAGCAGTACCCTAAGTCTCCTCCACTTT
CASSTLSLLHF
>TRBJ2-1|TRBD2|12|TRBV7-9|-
TGTGCCAGCAGCGGAGGACTAGCGGGACCGTTCTTC
CASSGGLAGPFF
>TRBJ2-7|TRBD1|13|TRBV6-6|once
TGTGCCAGCAGCCGACAGGGTTGGCACGAGCAGTACTTC
CASSRQGWHEQYF
>TRBJ2-7|TRBD2|16|TRBV5-1|-
TGCGCCAGCAGCTTGGTAGTCGGAGGGAGGGCCTACGAGCAGTACTTC
CASSLVVGGRAYEQYF
>TRBJ1-1|TRBD1|14|TRBV18|-
TGTGCCAGCTCACCCAGACAGGGGGCCGATGAAGCTTTCTTT
CASSPRQGADEAFF
>TRBJ1-2|-|15|TRBV11-2|-
TGTGCCAGCAGCTCGCCCCGAGGACTGCTTGGAAGCTACACCTTC
CASSSPRGLLGSYTF
>TRBJ2-5|TRBD1|13|TRBV6-6|once
TGTGCCAGCAGACAGGGGGCGATAGAGACCCAGTACTTC
CASRQGAIETQYF
>TRBJ2-7|-|13|TRBV28|-
TGTGCCAGCAGTTTAGGGGGGGGGCTTAATCCGTACTTC
CASSLGGGLNPYF
>TRBJ1-5|-|15|TRBV2|-
TGTGCCAGCAGTGACAGGGCCGGTCCCTTTCAGCCCCAGCATTTT
CASSDRAGPFQPQHF
>TRBJ1-4|-|15|TRBV7-9|-
TGTGCCAGCAGCTTGGTTGGACAGTCATATGAAAAACTGTTTTTT
CASSLVGQSYEKLFF
>TRBJ2-1|TRBD1|16|TRBV11-3|-
TGTGCCAGCAGCTCCCAGGGGGCCGGCTCCTACAATGAGCAGTTCTTC
CASSSQGAGSYNEQFF
>TRBJ2-3|TRBD2|16|TRBV30|-
TGTGCCTGGAGTCACCCTAGCGGGAGATGGACAGATACGCAGTATTTT
CAWSHPSGRWTDTQYF
>TRBJ1-2|-|14|TRBV7-8|-
TGTGCCAGCAGCCTAGGAGATTCTAACTATGGCTACACCTTC
CASSLGDSNYGYTF
>TRBJ2-2|TRBD1|15|TRBV28|-
TGTGCCAGCAGCCGACAGGGGCAGAACACCGGGGAGCTGTTTTTT
CASSRQGQNTGELFF